This record covers a single T cell receptor beta chain. These data are taken from a study of cytomegalovirus exposure and HLA in healthy donors. The PCR employed 60 Vbeta primers together with 13 Jbeta primers. The assay was immunoSEQ multiplex PCR, and TCRdb's table has in-frame clones only and misses some. This sample yields roughly 100,000 clones, of which around 76% are seen a single time; about 7% belongs to the top ten. The CDR3 length is 14 residues. In germline, CDR1 is SGHTA, CDR2 FQGNSA. Trimming took 6 bases from V and 3 from J, leaving 14 bases between them. The receptor's source is a man aged 35 to 55 in good health and CMV-seropositive. The source material was PBMCs. The rearrangement joins TRBV7-2 to TRBJ2-5; possible D gene TRBD2, 5 bases. DNA of the CDR3: TGTGCCAGCAGGAGACCGGACTCGGAAGAGACCCAGTACTTC. Its protein product is CASRRPDSEETQYF.